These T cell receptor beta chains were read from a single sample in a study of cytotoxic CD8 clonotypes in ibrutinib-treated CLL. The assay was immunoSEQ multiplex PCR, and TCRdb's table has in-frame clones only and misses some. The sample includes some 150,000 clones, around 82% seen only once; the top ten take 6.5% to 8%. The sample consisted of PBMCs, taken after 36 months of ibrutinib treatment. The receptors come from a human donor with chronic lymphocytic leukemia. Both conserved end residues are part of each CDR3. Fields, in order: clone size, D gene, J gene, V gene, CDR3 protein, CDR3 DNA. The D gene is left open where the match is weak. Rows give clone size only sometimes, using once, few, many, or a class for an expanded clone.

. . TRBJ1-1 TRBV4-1 CASSQMTTEAFF TGCGCCAGCAGCCAAATGACCACTGAAGCTTTCTTT
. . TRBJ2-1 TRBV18 CASSPRGALNEQFF TGTGCCAGCTCACCAAGGGGGGCCCTTAATGAGCAGTTCTTC
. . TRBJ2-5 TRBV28 CASSLPLGAGQETQYF TGTGCCAGCAGTTTGCCGCTGGGGGCTGGCCAAGAGACCCAGTACTTC
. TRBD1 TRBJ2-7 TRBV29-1 CSVVTGSHEQYF TGCAGCGTTGTGACAGGGTCCCACGAGCAGTACTTC
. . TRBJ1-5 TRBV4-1 CASSQVLSNQPQHF TGCGCCAGCAGTCAAGTCCTTAGCAATCAGCCCCAGCATTTT
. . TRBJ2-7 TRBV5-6 CASTLGFHEQYF TGTGCCAGCACCCTTGGGTTCCACGAGCAGTACTTC
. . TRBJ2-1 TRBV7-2 CASSLLTAVNEQFF TGTGCCAGCAGCTTACTGACGGCGGTCAATGAGCAGTTCTTC
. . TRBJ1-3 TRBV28 CASTKERLAGAFGNTIYF TGTGCCAGCACCAAAGAGAGGCTCGCAGGGGCCTTTGGAAACACCATATATTTT
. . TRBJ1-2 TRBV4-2 CASRGRTVYGYTF TGTGCCAGCAGGGGACGGACTGTCTATGGCTACACCTTC
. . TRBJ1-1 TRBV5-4 CASSPVTYTEAFF TGTGCCAGCAGCCCGGTCACTTACACTGAAGCTTTCTTT
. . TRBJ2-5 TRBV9 CASSPLPQETQYF TGTGCCAGCAGCCCTCTACCTCAGGAGACCCAGTACTTC
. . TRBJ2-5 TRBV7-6 CASSLQEGETQYF TGTGCCAGCAGCCTACAGGAGGGAGAGACCCAGTACTTC
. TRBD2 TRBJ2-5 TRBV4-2 CASSTGTSVAETQYF TGTGCCAGCAGCACCGGGACTAGCGTGGCGGAGACCCAGTACTTC
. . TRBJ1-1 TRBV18 CASSPTRAMNTEAFF TGTGCCAGCTCACCCACGCGGGCGATGAACACTGAAGCTTTCTTT
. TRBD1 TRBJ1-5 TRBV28 CASSLSRTGQPGQPQHF TGTGCCAGCAGCCTGTCCAGGACAGGCCAACCGGGTCAGCCCCAGCATTTT
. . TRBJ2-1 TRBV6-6 CATRLEIYNEQFF TGTGCCACTCGACTCGAAATTTACAATGAGCAGTTCTTC
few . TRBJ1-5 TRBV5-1 CASSFGGILDDQPQHF TGCGCCAGCAGCTTCGGCGGAATATTGGACGATCAGCCCCAGCATTTT
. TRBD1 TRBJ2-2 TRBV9 CASPVYGQGAGGELFF TGTGCCAGCCCCGTATATGGACAGGGGGCGGGCGGGGAGCTGTTTTTT
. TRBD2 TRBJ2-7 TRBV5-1 CASSSSAGGTRYEQYF TGCGCCAGCAGCAGCTCAGCGGGAGGTACACGGTACGAGCAGTACTTC
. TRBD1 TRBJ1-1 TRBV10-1 CASSESGGSATEAFF TGCGCCAGCAGTGAGTCAGGGGGCTCCGCCACTGAAGCTTTCTTT
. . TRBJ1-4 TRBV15 CATSGRLPGEKLFF TGTGCCACCAGCGGTCGACTACCAGGTGAAAAACTGTTTTTT
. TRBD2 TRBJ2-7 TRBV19 CASSLAGGSSYEQYF TGTGCCAGTAGTTTAGCGGGAGGGAGCTCCTACGAGCAGTACTTC
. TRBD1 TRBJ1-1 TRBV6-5 CASSYLRTGVGEAFF TGTGCCAGCAGTTACCTCCGGACAGGGGTGGGTGAAGCTTTCTTT
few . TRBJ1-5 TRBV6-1 CASSDQSQPQHF TGTGCCAGCAGTGACCAGAGTCAGCCCCAGCATTTT
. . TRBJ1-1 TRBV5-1 CASSLDSQNTEAFF TGCGCCAGCAGCTTGGACAGCCAAAACACTGAAGCTTTCTTT
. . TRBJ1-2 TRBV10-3 CAISESHGPLDYGYTF TGTGCCATCAGTGAGTCCCATGGACCCTTGGACTATGGCTACACCTTC
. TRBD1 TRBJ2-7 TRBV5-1 CASSWDSYEQYF TGCGCCAGCAGCTGGGACAGTTACGAGCAGTACTTC
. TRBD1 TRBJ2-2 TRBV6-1 CASSEAGDRSFLVAGELFF TGTGCCAGCAGTGAAGCGGGGGACAGGTCTTTCTTAGTCGCCGGGGAGCTGTTTTTT
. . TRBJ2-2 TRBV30 CAWGGLTNTGELFF TGTGCCTGGGGCGGCCTCACGAACACCGGGGAGCTGTTTTTT
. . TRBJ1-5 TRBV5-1 CASSPGSYSNQPQHF TGCGCCAGCAGCCCCGGGTCGTATAGCAATCAGCCCCAGCATTTT
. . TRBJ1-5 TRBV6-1 CASSGRMGPQPQHF TGTGCCAGCAGTGGGAGGATGGGACCTCAGCCCCAGCATTTT
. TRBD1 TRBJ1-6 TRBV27 CASSGTGSSYNSPLHF TGTGCCAGCAGCGGGACAGGGAGCTCCTATAATTCACCCCTCCACTTT
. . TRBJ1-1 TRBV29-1 CSAEGYRSFVTEAFF TGCAGCGCTGAGGGTTACAGGTCCTTCGTGACTGAAGCTTTCTTT
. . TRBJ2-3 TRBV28 CATKVNGDTQYF TGTGCCACCAAGGTCAATGGAGATACGCAGTATTTT
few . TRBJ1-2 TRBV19 CASSRLYGYTF TGTGCCAGTAGCCGGCTCTATGGCTACACCTTC
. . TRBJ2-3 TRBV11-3 CASSSTRGTDTQYF TGTGCCAGCAGCTCAACCAGGGGAACAGATACGCAGTATTTT
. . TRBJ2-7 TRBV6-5 CASSYSSSRYEQYF TGTGCCAGCAGTTACAGCAGCTCTCGGTACGAGCAGTACTTC
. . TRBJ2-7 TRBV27 CASSPQSAVSYEQYF TGTGCCAGCAGTCCCCAGTCAGCGGTCTCCTACGAGCAGTACTTC
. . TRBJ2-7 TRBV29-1 CSVLRHNEQYF TGCAGCGTTCTTAGGCATAACGAGCAGTACTTC
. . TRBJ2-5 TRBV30 CAWSVQSETQYF TGTGCCTGGAGTGTACAATCAGAGACCCAGTACTTC
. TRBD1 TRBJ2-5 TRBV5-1 CASSRETGGSKETQYF TGCGCCAGCAGCAGGGAGACAGGGGGTAGTAAAGAGACCCAGTACTTC
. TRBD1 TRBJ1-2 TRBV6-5 CASSLRDRGEFSF TGTGCCAGCAGTTTACGGGACAGGGGGGAATTCTCCTTC
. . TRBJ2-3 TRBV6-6 CASTDPRGTDTQYF TGTGCCAGTACGGACCCCCGGGGCACAGATACGCAGTATTTT
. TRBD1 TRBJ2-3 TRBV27 CASSFKDRAADTQYF TGTGCCAGCAGTTTTAAGGACAGGGCTGCAGATACGCAGTATTTT
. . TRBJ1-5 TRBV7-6 CASSLDGNQPQHF TGTGCCAGCAGCTTAGACGGGAATCAGCCCCAGCATTTT